This T cell receptor beta chain emerged from a study of blood T cell repertoires in COVID-19. Clones were read by immunoSEQ multiplex PCR, and TCRdb kept only the in-frame ones, dropping some. The sample consists of some 180,000 clones, around four fifths of them appearing once. This CDR3 region has 13 residues. Germline CDR1 MNHEY, CDR2 SVGAGI. V was clipped by 2 bases and J by 1 base, with 5 bases between them. Input material: peripheral blood. This sequence joins TRBV6-5 and TRBJ1-1; TRBD1 might be the D (5 bases). The source of this sequence is a woman over 75 with active or convalescent COVID-19. The CDR3 DNA reads as TGTGCCAGCAGTTACAGGGGGAACACTGAAGCTTTCTTT. Amino acid sequence: CASSYRGNTEAFF.